The clone carrying this TCR beta chain was detected ten times or more. Its antigen is as yet unknown. This specimen comes from a study of blood T cells in healthy people across ages. Study-wide results and caveats: Diversity of TCR beta per million T cells declined in a roughly linear way with age. A strong correlation was seen between TCR beta diversity and naive T cell percentage.

CDR1 SGHVS and CDR2 FNYEAQ come from the germline V gene. Between the trimmed V and J ends, which lost 6 bases and 5 bases, there was a span of 11 bases. The CDR3 has 13 residues. Primers used in a second PCR of roughly 6 to 11 cycles were a sample-barcoded 5' primer and a J-beta primer mix. The template-switch adaptor was a 5' adaptor with 12 random nucleotides. It tagged each cDNA molecule. One entry per CDR3 protein, called by TCRdb with MiXCR from the 5' RACE reads. The table includes 1.5 million to 2 million distinct CDR3 sequences, 28% detected once. The V gene is TRBV7-6, the J gene TRBJ2-1; possibly TRBD2 for D (6 bases). The source material was blood. The sequence derives from a woman aged 25 to 39 in good health. CDR3 bases: TGTGCCAGCAGTCGAGGAGGGAACAATGAGCAGTTCTTC. Translated: CASSRGGNNEQFF.